This TCR beta chain derives from a study of blood T cell repertoires in COVID-19. Study-wide context: Donors in the United States, Italy and Spain gave samples during acute or convalescent COVID-19.

Trimming pared 2 bases from V and 4 bases from J, leaving 10 bases between. Germline V CDR1 and CDR2: SGHVS, FQNEAQ. There are 14 residues in the CDR3. Participants reported their clinical history, and cohort assignment relied on those reports. Per the original data handling: Estimated nucleated cell counts came from reference gene primer amplification. Clones were read by immunoSEQ multiplex PCR, and TCRdb kept only the in-frame ones, dropping some. V and J calls and clone size are given by that table; D and trimming were obtained from the DNA. Of under 350,000 clones in the sample, about 86% were seen once.

The chain couples TRBV7-8 to TRBJ2-3; D perhaps matches TRBD2 (5 bases). This sequence originates from a middle-aged woman with acute COVID-19. The sequenced material came from PBMCs or T cells enriched from blood (not recorded which). The CDR3 region has the DNA TGTGCCAGCAGCTTAAATTCTAGCCCAGATACGCAGTATTTT. Amino acids: CASSLNSSPDTQYF.